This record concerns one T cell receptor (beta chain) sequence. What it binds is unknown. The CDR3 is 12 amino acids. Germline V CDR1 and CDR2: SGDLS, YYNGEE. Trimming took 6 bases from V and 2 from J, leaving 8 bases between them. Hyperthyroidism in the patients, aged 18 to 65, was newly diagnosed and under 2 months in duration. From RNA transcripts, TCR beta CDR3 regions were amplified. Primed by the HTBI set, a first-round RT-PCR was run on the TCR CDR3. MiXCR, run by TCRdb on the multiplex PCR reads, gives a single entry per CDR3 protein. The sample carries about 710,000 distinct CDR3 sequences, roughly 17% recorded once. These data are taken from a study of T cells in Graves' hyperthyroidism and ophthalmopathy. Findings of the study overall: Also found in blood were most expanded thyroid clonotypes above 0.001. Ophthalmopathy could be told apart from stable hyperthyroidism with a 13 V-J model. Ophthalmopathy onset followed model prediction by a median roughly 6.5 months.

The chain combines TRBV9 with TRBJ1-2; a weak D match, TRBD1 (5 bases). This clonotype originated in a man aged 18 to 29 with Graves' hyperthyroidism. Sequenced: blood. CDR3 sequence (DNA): TGTGCCAGCAAATCAGGGAACTATGGCTACACCTTC. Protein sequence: CASKSGNYGYTF.